These 24 T cell receptor beta chains originate from one sample sequenced in a study of CD8 T cells in ankylosing spondylitis. TCRdb reprocessed the 5' RACE reads with MiXCR, giving one entry per CDR3 protein. This sample has under 250,000 distinct CDR3 sequences, with around 10% found just once. The specimen was blood, either unsorted or a sorted T cell fraction (not recorded which). Receptors originate from a male donor with ankylosing spondylitis or in good health (not recorded which).

This clonotype showed up many times. The chain is built from TRBV20-1 and TRBJ1-1, with D unclear. The CDR3 totals 17 residues. The germline gives CDR1 DFQATT, CDR2 SNEGSKA (reference sequence). Trimming removed 0 bases at V and 0 bases at J, with 17 bases between. CDR3 sequence (DNA): TGCAGTGCTAGAGATCTAGCTGGGGAAGGGTTGAACACTGAAGCTTTCTTT. Protein: CSARDLAGEGLNTEAFF.

In this sample, this clonotype turned up many times. The chain carries TRBV20-1 and TRBJ2-5, with D possibly called TRBD1 or TRBD2 (5 bases each). V lost 5 bases, J lost 5 bases, and 15 bases lay in between. Germline V gene sequence: CDR1 DFQATT, CDR2 SNEGSKA (reference sequence). The CDR3 sequence is 13 residues long. CDR3 nucleotides: TGCAGTGCTGAGGCGGCAGGGACGGAGACCCAGTACTTC. It is translated as CSAEAAGTETQYF.

This clonotype came up many times. The genes are TRBV20-1 and TRBJ2-7; D unclear. Per the germline V gene, CDR1 is DFQATT and CDR2 is SNEGSKA (reference sequence). Trimming left V 1 base short and J 5 bases short, with 9 bases between. This CDR3 is built from 12 residues. CDR3 DNA: TGCAGTGCTAGAGTTACCACGAACGAGCAGTACTTC. It translates to CSARVTTNEQYF.

The rearrangement links TRBV6-5 to TRBJ2-7; D unclear. CDR1 MNHEY and CDR2 SVGAGI come from the germline V gene. The CDR3 spans 14 residues. Trimming left V 3 bases short and J 0 bases short, with 9 bases between. The CDR3 bases are TGTGCCAGCAGTTATCTCAAAGGCTCCTACGAGCAGTACTTC. It codes for CASSYLKGSYEQYF.

The sample holds many counts of this clonotype. This chain uses TRBV12-3 or TRBV12-4 with TRBJ2-5, with D possibly being TRBD1 or TRBD2 (5 bases each). The ends were cut back, 5 bases at V and 6 bases at J, with 19 bases in the middle. This CDR3 is 15 amino acids long. As DNA, the CDR3 is TGTGCCAGCAGTCAAGACGAGGGGACGAGGAAGACCCAGTACTTC. Its translation is CASSQDEGTRKTQYF.

This clonotype was seen many times. This chain joins TRBV5-1 and TRBJ2-1; 9 bases map to TRBD2. Germline trimming cut 4 bases from V and 6 bases from J; bases unmatched to any gene: 14. The CDR3 contains 17 residues. CDR1 is SGHRS, CDR2 YFSETQ, per germline. CDR3 nucleotide sequence: TGCGCCAGCAGCGTGGGCCCGGGACTAGCTGTAGGCAATGAGCAGTTCTTC. The encoded protein is CASSVGPGLAVGNEQFF.

This clonotype was found many times. This chain uses TRBV5-1 with TRBJ2-7; D possibly uses TRBD1 or TRBD2 (5 bases each). Trimming took 4 bases from V and 1 from J, leaving 18 bases between them. This CDR3 region has 16 residues. Germline V gene sequence: CDR1 SGHRS, CDR2 YFSETQ. In DNA, the CDR3 is TGCGCCAGCAGCAACAATCGGGACGGGATTTCCTACGAGCAGTACTTC. Encoded protein: CASSNNRDGISYEQYF.

Remarks on this clonotype: Being one base from a much bigger clone, this may be a read error. The chain recombines TRBV6-1 with TRBJ1-2; a weak D match, TRBD1 (5 bases). This CDR3 spans 13 amino acids. Germline V gene data show CDR1 as MNHNS and CDR2 as SASEGT. The CDR3 region is CTSSEQAAYGYTF. The DNA of the CDR3 is TGTACCAGCAGTGAACAGGCAGCCTATGGCTACACCTTC.

Ten or more counts support this clonotype. The chain uses TRBV20-1 and TRBJ1-1; D is uncertain. Germline CDR1 DFQATT, CDR2 SNEGSKA (reference sequence). The CDR3 sequence is 13 residues long. The V and J ends lost 1 base and 1 base respectively, with 7 bases between them. This chain's CDR3 is CSARVLGNTEAFF. CDR3 in DNA: TGCAGTGCTAGAGTCCTAGGGAACACTGAAGCTTTCTTT.

The CDR3 protein is CATKRGYEQYF. CDR3 nucleotides: TGTGCCACCAAACGGGGTTACGAGCAGTACTTC. The rearrangement uses TRBV28 and TRBJ2-7; a weak D match, TRBD2 (5 bases). CDR1 and CDR2 from the germline V gene are MDHEN and SYDVKM. V dropped 10 bases and J dropped 4 bases, with 11 bases sitting between them. This CDR3 is built from 11 residues.

This clonotype has ten or more counts. The CDR3 reads CASSQLVSFRDLLSPLHF. The CDR3 DNA follows: TGCGCCAGCAGTCAATTGGTTTCTTTTCGGGACTTGCTCTCACCCCTCCACTTT. This rearrangement joins TRBV23-1 to TRBJ1-6; a weak D match, TRBD1 (5 bases). TRBV23-1 is classed as an ORF, of uncertain function. The CDR3 covers 18 residues. V was cut by 1 base and J by 10 bases, with 23 bases left in between.

This clonotype has a count of ten or more. The chain joins TRBV20-1 to TRBJ2-1; the D gene is possibly TRBD2 (5 bases). Trimming took 8 bases from V and 0 from J, leaving 17 bases between them. The germline CDR1 and CDR2 sequences are DFQATT and SNEGSKA (reference sequence). The CDR3 length is 15 residues. In DNA form, the CDR3 reads TGCAGTCCCTCCCTGCGGGCCGTCTCCTACAATGAGCAGTTCTTC. This encodes CSPSLRAVSYNEQFF.

The V call is TRBV2, the J call TRBJ1-6; the D is unclear. The CDR3 is made up of 11 amino acids. The germline V and J ends were trimmed by 4 bases and 7 bases, with 2 bases remaining between them. Germline CDR1 is SNHLY and CDR2 is FYNNEI. In DNA, the CDR3 is TGTGCCAGCAGTGTGAATTCACCCCTCCACTTT. It yields the protein CASSVNSPLHF.

This clonotype has ten or more counts. The rearrangement uses TRBV6-5 and TRBJ2-7; the D is unclear. The CDR3 consists of 14 residues. Between the trimmed V and J ends, which lost 0 bases and 6 bases, there was a span of 12 bases. The germline CDR1 and CDR2 sequences are MNHEY and SVGAGI. This chain's CDR3 is CASSYSLQDGEQYF. The CDR3 nucleotides read TGTGCCAGCAGTTACTCGTTGCAGGACGGCGAGCAGTACTTC.

This clonotype was detected ten times or more. The rearrangement joins TRBV5-1 to TRBJ2-5; 12 bases line up with TRBD2. J gave up 5 bases and V 0 bases, and 5 bases lay outside the gene matches. CDR3 length: 16 residues. Germline V gene sequence: CDR1 SGHRS, CDR2 YFSETQ. The CDR3 protein is CASSLEGLAGIETQYF. CDR3 nucleotides: TGCGCCAGCAGCTTGGAAGGACTAGCGGGGATCGAGACCCAGTACTTC.

The table lists this clonotype with many counts. V usage is TRBV9 and J usage is TRBJ2-7; TRBD2 agrees at 8 bases. The CDR3 is made up of 15 amino acids. Trimming at V came to 4 bases and at J to 0 bases, leaving 6 bases not matched to a gene. Germline V CDR1 and CDR2: SGDLS, YYNGEE. CDR3 residues: CASSKLAASSYEQYF. CDR3 bases: TGTGCCAGCAGCAAACTAGCGGCAAGCTCCTACGAGCAGTACTTC.

This clonotype showed up many times. The V call is TRBV20-1, the J call TRBJ2-3, with 8 bases matching TRBD2. Germline CDR1 reads DFQATT; CDR2 reads SNEGSKA (reference sequence). The CDR3 has 13 residues. The V gene end was trimmed by 5 bases and the J gene end by 1 base; junction bases not matched to a gene: 2. The CDR3 region has the DNA TGCAGTGCTCCGACTAGCGGCACAGATACGCAGTATTTT. This translates into CSAPTSGTDTQYF.

CDR3 in amino acids: CASSDAWGWGNTEAFF. The CDR3 DNA is TGTGCCAGCAGTGATGCATGGGGCTGGGGGAACACTGAAGCTTTCTTT. V gene TRBV6-1 combines with J gene TRBJ1-1, with D tentatively TRBD1 (5 bases). The CDR3 length is 16 residues. Trimming stripped 3 bases from V and 1 base from J, with 15 bases between. The germline CDR1 and CDR2 sequences are MNHNS and SASEGT.

The genes are TRBV11-1 and TRBJ2-2; unclear D gene. Germline assignment: CDR1 SGHAT and CDR2 FQDESV (reference sequence). The ends were cut back, 3 bases at V and 4 bases at J, with 6 bases in the middle. The CDR3 runs 13 residues. This chain's CDR3 is CASSLGPTGELFF. Here the CDR3 DNA reads TGTGCCAGCAGCTTGGGCCCCACCGGGGAGCTGTTTTTT.

There are many counts of this clonotype. The rearrangement joins TRBV7-2 to TRBJ2-3; TRBD2 agrees at 8 bases. With V trimmed by 1 base and J by 4 bases, 4 bases remained unmatched. This CDR3 spans 15 amino acids. Germline lookup yields CDR1 SGHTA and CDR2 FQGNSA. For the CDR3, the DNA is TGTGCCAGCAGCTTAGAAGCGGGGGTATCAGATACGCAGTATTTT. Its translation: CASSLEAGVSDTQYF.

The chain carries TRBV14 and TRBJ2-1; weak D call: TRBD2 (6 bases). This CDR3 is 17 amino acids long. Germline CDR1 and CDR2: SGHDN and FVKESK. The V end was cut by 1 base, the J end by 4 bases, with 17 bases between. CDR3 amino acids: CASSQGDWIYLYNEQFF. CDR3 coding DNA: TGTGCCAGCAGCCAAGGGGACTGGATCTATCTTTACAATGAGCAGTTCTTC. Using reference TRBV14 and TRBJ2-1 for the parts outside the CDR3, the full variable domain is EAGVTQFPSHSVIEKGQTVTLRCDPISGHDNLYWYRRVMGKEIKFLLHFVKESKQDESGMPNNRFLAERTGGTYSTLKVQPAELEDSGVYFCASSQGDWIYLYNEQFFGPGTRLTVL.

This chain connects TRBV29-1 to TRBJ2-2; possible D gene TRBD2, 6 bases. This CDR3 is 13 amino acids long. Germline CDR1 is SQVTM and CDR2 is ANQGSEA. Trimming pared 5 bases from V and 6 bases from J, leaving 13 bases between. The CDR3, as DNA: TGCAGCGTTATACGGGGACTTTCCGGGGAGCTGTTTTTT. This sequence encodes CSVIRGLSGELFF.

This clonotype has at least ten counts. The chain employs TRBV5-1 and TRBJ2-7; D is possibly TRBD1 (5 bases). The ends were cut back, 0 bases at V and 1 base at J, with 11 bases in the middle. Germline loops: CDR1 SGHRS, CDR2 YFSETQ. The CDR3 covers 15 residues. CDR3 protein: CASSLEGRASYEQYF. Written as DNA, the CDR3 is TGCGCCAGCAGCTTGGAGGGCAGGGCATCCTACGAGCAGTACTTC.

This clonotype was observed at least ten times. The gene calls are TRBV20-1 and TRBJ1-1; no firm D call. The CDR3 totals 13 residues. The V end lost 1 base, the J end lost 1 base, and 7 bases lay between the germline ends. CDR1 DFQATT and CDR2 SNEGSKA come from the germline V gene (reference sequence). This chain's CDR3 is CSARVSPNTEAFF. As DNA, the CDR3 is TGCAGTGCTAGAGTGTCTCCGAACACTGAAGCTTTCTTT.